This T cell receptor beta chain was recovered during a study of cytomegalovirus exposure and HLA in healthy donors. Regarding the study as a whole: The dataset shows that most TCR sequences were rare, while some public TCRs occurred in many donors. Among CMV-associated TCR beta chains, most appeared HLA-restricted in a later analysis. Some TCR beta chains (roughly 150 of them) were listed as cytomegalovirus-associated. The sole available immune exposure information was CMV serostatus.

13 Jbeta primers and 60 Vbeta primers were used for the PCR. Data came from immunoSEQ multiplex PCR; TCRdb stores just in-frame clones and leaves some out. Of around 150,000 clones listed, about three quarters were seen once; the top ten hold 1.7%. About this clone: The antigen is undetermined.

V was cut by 5 bases and J by 3 bases, with 19 bases left in between. Germline V gives CDR1 SGHNT, CDR2 YENEEA. The length of the CDR3 is 17 residues. This sequence originates from a woman aged 25 to 39 in good health and CMV-seronegative. The specimen was PBMCs. V and J are TRBV11-3 and TRBJ2-2; possibly TRBD1 for D (5 bases). CDR3 in amino acids: CASSPLRPTRDTGELFF. CDR3 DNA: TGTGCCAGCAGCCCGCTGAGGCCTACCAGGGACACCGGGGAGCTGTTTTTT.